Listed below are T cell receptor beta chains from one sample, sequenced in a study of cytomegalovirus exposure and HLA in healthy donors. The table came from immunoSEQ multiplex PCR; TCRdb's copy has only in-frame clones and leaves some out. The data show about 160,000 clones, about 90% seen once. Sequenced: PBMCs. Receptors were obtained from a woman under 30 in good health and CMV-seropositive. CDR3s include the opening cysteine and the closing phenylalanine or tryptophan. The order of the fields is J gene, D gene, clone size, V gene, CDR3 protein, CDR3 DNA. D genes are given only for firm matches. The size field is filled for only some rows; it gives once, few, many or a size class.

j_gene: TRBJ1-1; d_gene: -; abundance: few; v_gene: TRBV5-1; CDR3aa: CASNTGMNTEAFF; CDR3nt: TGCGCCAGCAATACAGGGATGAACACTGAAGCTTTCTTT
j_gene: TRBJ2-1; d_gene: TRBD2; abundance: -; v_gene: TRBV7-9; CDR3aa: CASSSGSSYNEQFF; CDR3nt: TGTGCCAGCAGCAGCGGGAGCAGCTACAATGAGCAGTTCTTC
j_gene: TRBJ2-1; d_gene: TRBD2; abundance: -; v_gene: TRBV4-1; CDR3aa: CASSQPSGSGFNEQFF; CDR3nt: TGCGCCAGCAGCCAACCGAGCGGGAGTGGATTTAATGAGCAGTTCTTC
j_gene: TRBJ2-1; d_gene: -; abundance: -; v_gene: TRBV4-3; CDR3aa: CASSQVNYFSVEGSSYNEQFF; CDR3nt: TGCGCCAGCAGCCAAGTGAACTATTTCTCCGTGGAGGGCAGCTCCTACAATGAGCAGTTCTTC
j_gene: TRBJ2-3; d_gene: TRBD2; abundance: -; v_gene: TRBV4-1; CDR3aa: CASSQTPLWLAGERTDTQYF; CDR3nt: TGCGCCAGCAGCCAAACCCCTTTGTGGCTAGCGGGAGAAAGGACAGATACGCAGTATTTT
j_gene: TRBJ2-3; d_gene: -; abundance: once; v_gene: TRBV25-1; CDR3aa: CASSEFKGTDTQYF; CDR3nt: TGTGCCAGCAGTGAATTTAAGGGGACAGATACGCAGTATTTT
j_gene: TRBJ1-1; d_gene: -; abundance: -; v_gene: TRBV30; CDR3aa: CAWSVDAGSITEAFF; CDR3nt: TGTGCCTGGAGTGTAGATGCGGGTTCAATAACTGAAGCTTTCTTT
j_gene: TRBJ1-1; d_gene: -; abundance: -; v_gene: TRBV5-4; CDR3aa: CASSVHDSAAFF; CDR3nt: TGTGCCAGCAGCGTCCACGACAGCGCGGCTTTCTTT
j_gene: TRBJ2-5; d_gene: TRBD2; abundance: once; v_gene: TRBV28; CDR3aa: CASSGPLAGVETQYF; CDR3nt: TGTGCCAGCAGTGGCCCACTAGCGGGAGTAGAGACCCAGTACTTC
j_gene: TRBJ2-1; d_gene: -; abundance: once; v_gene: TRBV30; CDR3aa: CAWSPGLTEQFF; CDR3nt: TGTGCCTGGAGTCCAGGGCTAACGGAGCAGTTCTTC
j_gene: TRBJ2-1; d_gene: -; abundance: -; v_gene: TRBV15; CDR3aa: CATSRFQGLLYNEQFF; CDR3nt: TGTGCCACCAGCAGATTTCAGGGGCTCCTCTACAATGAGCAGTTCTTC
j_gene: TRBJ2-7; d_gene: TRBD2; abundance: -; v_gene: TRBV6-5; CDR3aa: CASSYLAGLVLSEQYF; CDR3nt: TGTGCCAGCAGTTACTTGGCGGGACTAGTTCTTTCCGAGCAGTACTTC
j_gene: TRBJ2-7; d_gene: TRBD1; abundance: -; v_gene: TRBV7-2; CDR3aa: CASSAGGKRYEQYF; CDR3nt: TGTGCCAGCAGCGCAGGGGGCAAGCGCTACGAGCAGTACTTC
j_gene: TRBJ2-5; d_gene: -; abundance: -; v_gene: TRBV12-5; CDR3aa: CASGWIDGGQETQYF; CDR3nt: TGTGCTAGTGGTTGGATCGACGGGGGACAAGAGACCCAGTACTTC
j_gene: TRBJ1-5; d_gene: -; abundance: -; v_gene: TRBV6-5; CDR3aa: CASSYSNQGQQPQHF; CDR3nt: TGTGCCAGCAGTTACTCGAATCAGGGGCAGCAGCCCCAGCATTTT